A single sample is the source of the 26 T cell receptor beta chains below, sequenced in a study of blood T cells in healthy people across ages. For the second PCR, which ran for roughly 7 to 11 cycles, a sample-barcoded 5' primer and a J-beta primer mix were used. TCRdb called the 5' RACE reads again in MiXCR, with one record for every CDR3 protein. Found here are about 1.7 million distinct CDR3 sequences, 28% of them singletons; the top ten hold 7.7%. Sequencing used blood. The receptors shown here come from a woman aged 30 to 39 in good health.

The sample holds one count of this clonotype. One end of the junction varies from germline; a read error may be responsible. The V gene is TRBV6-2 or TRBV6-3, the J gene TRBJ1-1; no firm D call. Germline values: CDR1 MNHEY, CDR2 SVGEGT. The CDR3 spans 13 residues. CDR3 region: CASSYSLNTEVFF. The CDR3, as DNA: TGTGCCAGCAGTTACAGCCTGAACACTGAAGTTTTCTTT.

This chain uses TRBV27 with TRBJ1-1, with TRBD1 matching 7 bases. Per the germline V gene, CDR1 is MNHEY and CDR2 is SMNVEV (reference sequence). J gave up 5 bases and V 6 bases, and 15 bases lay outside the gene matches. The CDR3 spans 16 residues. The CDR3 loop reads CASRIGTEKMRTEAFF. The CDR3 DNA follows: TGTGCCAGCAGGATCGGGACAGAGAAAATGCGGACTGAAGCTTTCTTT.

This chain links TRBV5-1 with TRBJ2-5, with 9 bases matching TRBD1. CDR1 is SGHRS and CDR2 is YFSETQ in the germline V gene. Trimming cost V 4 bases and J 2 bases; bases outside gene matches: 6. This CDR3 has 15 amino acids. Written as DNA, the CDR3 is TGCGCCAGCAGCCAGGGGACAGGGATACAAGAGACCCAGTACTTC. Its protein product is CASSQGTGIQETQYF.

The chain joins TRBV14 to TRBJ2-5; 8 nucleotides line up with TRBD2. This CDR3 is 20 amino acids long. Per germline, CDR1 SGHDN and CDR2 FVKESK. V dropped 4 bases and J dropped 5; count of bases not matched to a gene: 24. Here the CDR3 DNA reads TGTGCCAGCAGCCGCCCAGATAACCAGCGGGAGATAAAAGGAAGGGAGACCCAGTACTTC. It is translated as CASSRPDNQREIKGRETQYF. Together with reference TRBV14 and TRBJ2-5, the CDR3 gives the full variable domain: EAGVTQFPSHSVIEKGQTVTLRCDPISGHDNLYWYRRVMGKEIKFLLHFVKESKQDESGMPNNRFLAERTGGTYSTLKVQPAELEDSGVYFCASSRPDNQREIKGRETQYFGPGTRLLVL.

This clonotype was seen once. The V and J genes are TRBV2 and TRBJ2-5, with TRBD1 matching 7 bases. The J call could be wrong; TRBJ2-7 is a better fit for the DNA end. This CDR3 has 13 residues. CDR1 and CDR2 from the germline V gene are SNHLY and FYNNEI. CDR3 sequence reads: CASKGDSITEQYF. CDR3 bases: TGTGCCAGCAAGGGGGACAGTATCACCGAGCAGTACTTC.

This clonotype was counted many times. The V and J genes are TRBV28 and TRBJ2-1, with D tentatively TRBD2 (7 bases). Germline assignment: CDR1 MDHEN and CDR2 SYDVKM. V lost 7 bases, J lost 0 bases, and 16 bases lay in between. This CDR3 is built from 16 residues. CDR3 nucleotides: TGTGCCAGCACCCCGGGGGGCGGGGGCTCCTACAATGAGCAGTTCTTC. This codes for CASTPGGGGSYNEQFF.

This clonotype turned up a few times. The V and J genes are TRBV11-2 and TRBJ1-1, with TRBD1 as a possible D gene (6 bases). CDR1 is SGHAT and CDR2 is FQNNGV in the germline V gene. The CDR3 has 14 residues. V lost 6 bases, J lost 11 bases, and 22 bases lay in between. CDR3 DNA sequence: TGTGCCAGCAGTTCGCACCGGGACAACGCTTCGGCTTTCTTT. Encoded protein: CASSSHRDNASAFF.

This sequence joins TRBV27 and TRBJ2-2; 10 bases agree with TRBD2. Germline CDR1 MNHEY, CDR2 SMNVEV (reference sequence). The CDR3 has 17 amino acids. The junction had 11 bases not matched to a gene; V was cut back by 2 bases and J by 8 bases. Written as DNA, the CDR3 is TGTGCCAGCAGTTTACAGGCTAGCGGGGGCGTCTGGGGGGAGCTGTTTTTT. Its translation is CASSLQASGGVWGELFF.

The chain combines TRBV29-1 with TRBJ2-2; 11 nucleotides match TRBD1. The CDR3 is 13 residues long. CDR1 is SQVTM and CDR2 is ANQGSEA in the germline V gene. V lost 7 bases, J lost 7 bases, and 5 bases stayed unmatched. CDR3 loop: CSALGQGGGELFF. The CDR3 bases are TGCAGCGCCCTGGGACAGGGGGGCGGGGAGCTGTTTTTT.

The chain couples TRBV15 to TRBJ1-5, with TRBD1 identical over 7 bases. The CDR3 is 16 amino acids. Germline assignment: CDR1 LNHNV and CDR2 YYDKDF (reference sequence). V lost 5 bases to trimming and J lost 6 bases; unmatched junction nucleotides: 13. In nucleotides, the CDR3 is TGTGCCACCAGCCTACGACAGGGAACCCTCCGTCAGCCCCAGCATTTT. Amino acids: CATSLRQGTLRQPQHF.

As to this clonotype: A read error may explain this, as a much larger clone is one base away. The V call is TRBV12-3 or TRBV12-4, the J call TRBJ2-7; D not certain. The CDR3 is 13 residues long. V lost 1 base and J 10 bases, leaving 14 bases between the germline ends. The CDR3 reads CASSLGERLNQYF. In DNA form, the CDR3 reads TGTGCCAGCAGTTTAGGGGAACGACTGAACCAGTACTTC.

This clonotype has a count of ten or more. The V gene is TRBV7-2, the J gene TRBJ1-2, with TRBD1 identical over 9 bases. CDR1 is SGHTA, CDR2 FQGNSA, per germline. Germline trimming cut 1 base from V and 4 bases from J; bases unmatched to any gene: 4. This CDR3 region has 15 residues. CDR3 sequence reads: CASSLGQGDSYGYTF. The CDR3, as DNA: TGTGCCAGCAGCTTAGGACAGGGGGACTCCTATGGCTACACCTTC.

This clonotype occurred a few times. This rearrangement joins TRBV6-5 to TRBJ1-4; weak D call: TRBD1 (5 bases). This CDR3 contains 14 residues. V gave up 4 bases and J gave up 8 bases, with 14 bases separating them. Germline CDR1 MNHEY, CDR2 SVGAGI. CDR3 region: CASSSSGGGEKLFF. The CDR3 bases are TGTGCCAGCAGTTCCTCCGGGGGGGGGGAAAAACTGTTTTTT.

Details on this clonotype: Since a much larger clone is just one base distant, this may be a read error. The genes are TRBV29-1 and TRBJ2-1; unclear D gene. The J call may be wrong; the DNA end is better matched by TRBJ2-7. Germline CDR1 reads SQVTM; CDR2 reads ANQGSEA. This CDR3 is 16 amino acids long. In DNA, the CDR3 is TGCAGCGTTGAAACTATTTCCGAGAGCTCCTACAATGAGCAGTACTTC. As protein: CSVETISESSYNEQYF.

The CDR3 DNA follows: TGTGCCAGCAGCTTACTCGCGGGACCCTCCAATGAGCAGTTCTTC. This translates into CASSLLAGPSNEQFF. The genes are TRBV7-6 and TRBJ2-1; tentative D call: TRBD2 (6 bases). V was pared by 2 bases and J by 6 bases, with 14 bases between. CDR3 length: 15 residues. In germline, CDR1 is SGHVS, CDR2 FNYEAQ.

This sequence joins TRBV10-3 and TRBJ1-1; 11 nucleotides line up with TRBD1. J was trimmed by 7 bases and V by 3 bases; bases with no gene match: 16. The CDR3 runs to 18 residues. CDR1 and CDR2 (germline): ENHRY, SYGVKD. The CDR3, as DNA: TGTGCCATCAGTGACTGGAACTCGGGGACAGGGGGATTAGTTGAAGCTTTCTTT. Its protein product is CAISDWNSGTGGLVEAFF.

The V and J genes are TRBV6-5 and TRBJ2-5; D uncertain. Trimming cost V 0 bases and J 3 bases, with 8 bases left between them. Germline lookup yields CDR1 MNHEY and CDR2 SVGAGI. There are 14 residues in the CDR3. In nucleotides, the CDR3 is TGTGCCAGCAGTTACTCGGGCGCCAAAGAGACCCAGTACTTC. This sequence encodes CASSYSGAKETQYF.

This chain connects TRBV20-1 to TRBJ2-3, with 9 bases that match TRBD2. CDR1 and CDR2 (germline): DFQATT, SNEGSKA (reference sequence). This CDR3 spans 14 amino acids. J lost 1 base, V lost 6 bases, and 5 bases had no gene match. CDR3 coding DNA: TGCAGTGCCATTAGCGGGAGAGGCACAGATACGCAGTATTTT. Residues: CSAISGRGTDTQYF.

This clonotype appeared a few times. This sequence joins TRBV12-3 or TRBV12-4 and TRBJ2-7, with a tentative D call TRBD1 (6 bases). V was pared by 4 bases and J by 3 bases, with 13 bases between. CDR3 length: 14 amino acids. CDR3 region: CASSSPGHIYEQYF. The DNA of the CDR3 is TGTGCCAGCAGTTCGCCGGGACATATCTACGAGCAGTACTTC.

DNA of the CDR3: TGTGCCACTCTCCGTCGGGACCTTCGGTACAATGAGCAGTACTTC. This gives the protein CATLRRDLRYNEQYF. The chain joins TRBV28 to TRBJ2-4, with D perhaps assigned TRBD1 or TRBD2 (5 bases each). From germline, CDR1 is MDHEN and CDR2 SYDVKM. Trimming took off 10 bases at V and 13 bases at J, with 29 bases between the two ends. This CDR3 contains 15 residues.

This clonotype was observed a single time. The chain carries TRBV10-3 and TRBJ1-1; 9 bases map to TRBD1. V shed 6 bases and J 8 bases; nucleotides not matched to a gene: 13. The CDR3 covers 15 residues. The V gene's germline CDR1 is ENHRY and CDR2 SYGVKD. The CDR3 loop is CAIRGTGHEGFEAFF. The CDR3 nucleotides are TGTGCCATCAGGGGGACAGGGCACGAGGGATTCGAAGCTTTCTTT.

This chain connects TRBV4-2 to TRBJ1-4; 9 nucleotides match TRBD1. Germline lookup yields CDR1 LGHNA and CDR2 YNFKEQ. The CDR3 has 14 residues. V trimming: 5 bases; J trimming: 8 bases; junction bases outside the gene matches: 6. The CDR3 DNA is TGTGCCAGCAGCAAGATGGGGACAGGGGAAAAACTGTTTTTT. Translating it yields CASSKMGTGEKLFF.

This clonotype came up a few times. This sequence joins TRBV15 and TRBJ1-5; 7 nucleotides align to TRBD1. V lost 8 bases and J lost 6; bases outside the gene matches: 4. CDR3 length equals 12 residues. Germline V gene sequence: CDR1 LNHNV, CDR2 YYDKDF (reference sequence). In DNA form, the CDR3 reads TGTGCCACCTCGGACAGGCGTCAGCCCCAGCATTTT. This codes for CATSDRRQPQHF.

This chain connects TRBV7-3 to TRBJ2-6; possible D gene TRBD1, 6 bases. This CDR3 comprises 20 residues. The germline gives CDR1 SGHTA, CDR2 FQGTGA. Trimming shortened V by 4 bases and J by 0 bases, and 22 bases separated the two germline ends. CDR3 region: CASSSWNEEQGSSGANVLTF. CDR3 in DNA: TGTGCCAGCAGCTCCTGGAATGAGGAACAGGGAAGCTCTGGGGCCAACGTCCTGACTTTC.

This clonotype was counted at least ten times. CDR3 in DNA: TGCAGTGCCAACCTACAAAGGAGCGGTGCCTACGAGCAGTACTTC. Amino acid sequence: CSANLQRSGAYEQYF. The genes are TRBV20-1 and TRBJ2-7, with D maybe TRBD2 (5 bases). V was pared by 6 bases and J by 2 bases, with 20 bases between. Germline V gives CDR1 DFQATT, CDR2 SNEGSKA (reference sequence). This CDR3 contains 15 residues.

This clonotype has just a few counts. The chain uses TRBV20-1 and TRBJ1-1; D call uncertain. The CDR3 totals 14 residues. V lost 5 bases and J 1 base, leaving 14 bases between the germline ends. Germline V gives CDR1 DFQATT, CDR2 SNEGSKA (reference sequence). This CDR3 is CSADPVRRNTEAFF. The CDR3 region has the DNA TGCAGTGCTGACCCGGTCCGGAGGAACACTGAAGCTTTCTTT.